This T cell receptor beta chain derives from a study of cytomegalovirus exposure and HLA in healthy donors. Overall study context: Prior work identified around 120 million unique TCR beta sequences in 190 million or so T cells.

Study results and caveats: Information on immune exposure was restricted to one variable (CMV serostatus).

Details on this clone: The antigen is undetermined.

In the PCR, 60 Vbeta and 13 Jbeta primers were used. The data were produced by immunoSEQ multiplex PCR, yet TCRdb's version contains in-frame clones alone and is incomplete. The sample includes some 140,000 clones, approximately 71% seen only once; the top ten take 0.75% to 0.95%. The CDR3 runs to 16 residues. The junction had 9 bases not matched to a gene; V was cut back by 5 bases and J by 1 base. From germline, CDR1 is MDHEN and CDR2 SYDVKM. The rearrangement links TRBV28 to TRBJ1-1, with TRBD1 identical over 8 bases. The receptor comes from a woman aged 55-70 years in good health and CMV-seronegative. The material sequenced was PBMCs. The CDR3 DNA sequence: TGTGCCAGCAGTATCCTTCCAGGACAGGGGAACACTGAAGCTTTCTTT. Translating it yields CASSILPGQGNTEAFF.